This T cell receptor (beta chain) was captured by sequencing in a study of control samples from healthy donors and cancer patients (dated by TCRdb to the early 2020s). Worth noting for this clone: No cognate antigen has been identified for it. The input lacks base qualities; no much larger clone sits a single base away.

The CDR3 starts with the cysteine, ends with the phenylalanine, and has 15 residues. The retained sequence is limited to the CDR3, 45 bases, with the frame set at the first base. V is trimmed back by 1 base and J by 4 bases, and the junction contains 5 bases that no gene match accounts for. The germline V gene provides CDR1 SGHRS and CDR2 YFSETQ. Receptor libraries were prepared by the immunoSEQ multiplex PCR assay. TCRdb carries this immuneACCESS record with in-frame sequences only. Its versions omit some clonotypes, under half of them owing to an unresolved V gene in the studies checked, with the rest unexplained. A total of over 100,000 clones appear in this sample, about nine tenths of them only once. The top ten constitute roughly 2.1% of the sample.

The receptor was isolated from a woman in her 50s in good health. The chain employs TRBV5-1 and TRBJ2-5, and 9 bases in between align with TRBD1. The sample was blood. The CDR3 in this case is CASSLTGGPRETQYF. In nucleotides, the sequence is TGCGCCAGCAGCTTGACAGGGGGCCCGAGAGAGACCCAGTACTTC.